The TCR beta chain under discussion was sequenced for a study of OX40 agonist ivuxolimab in advanced cancers. Overall study findings and caveats: In a subset of nonresponders, normalized T-cell clonal expansion was also low.

TCRdb's table, derived via immunoSEQ multiplex PCR, lists solely in-frame clones and lacks some. The sample records over 14,000 clones, roughly 75% being singletons. Concerning this clone itself: Its antigen is still unknown.

The germline V gene encodes CDR1 SGHNT and CDR2 YENEEA. The CDR3 is 16 residues long. V was pared by 5 bases and J by 1 base, with 17 bases between. The sequenced sample was CD4+ or CD8+ T cells sorted from blood, obtained in a trial of the OX40 agonist ivuxolimab. This rearrangement joins TRBV11-3 to TRBJ1-1; D is ambiguous. This receptor was taken from an adult with an advanced solid tumor such as melanoma, head and neck, liver or kidney cancer. CDR3 amino acids: CASSPYYEDRNTEAFF. CDR3 DNA: TGTGCCAGCAGCCCGTATTATGAGGATCGGAACACTGAAGCTTTCTTT. Combining the CDR3 with reference TRBV11-3 and TRBJ1-1 gives the whole variable domain EAGVVQSPRYKIIEKKQPVAFWCNPISGHNTLYWYLQNLGQGPELLIRYENEEAVDDSQLPKDRFSAERLKGVDSTLKIQPAELGDSAVYLCASSPYYEDRNTEAFFGQGTRLTVV.